The 21 T cell receptor beta chains below were found in one sample sequenced in a study of breast tumors, draining lymph nodes, adjacent tissues. Axillary draining lymph nodes of breast cancer patients supplied the node samples. From the multiplex PCR reads, TCRdb called clonotypes with MiXCR, one entry per CDR3 protein. The profile shows roughly 80,000 distinct CDR3 sequences, approximately 19% of them singletons. Source material: axillary lymph node tissue. The receptors were sampled from a female donor with breast cancer. Some clones in this sample may be carry-over from other donors' samples.

This clonotype has at least ten counts. The V gene is TRBV10-3, the J gene TRBJ1-5; D might be TRBD1 (6 bases). CDR1 is ENHRY, CDR2 SYGVKD, per germline. This CDR3 has 16 residues. The V gene lost 0 bases and the J gene lost 2 bases, with 11 bases spanning the gap. The CDR3 reads CAISESSGAGNQPQHF. The CDR3 coding sequence is TGTGCCATCAGTGAGTCGTCAGGGGCCGGCAATCAGCCCCAGCATTTT.

The sample holds many counts of this clonotype. V is TRBV9 and J is TRBJ2-3; D perhaps matches TRBD1 (8 bases). Germline lookup yields CDR1 SGDLS and CDR2 YYNGEE. This CDR3 comprises 15 residues. With 3 bases removed from V and 4 bases from J, the gap between germline ends came to 15 bases. The DNA for the CDR3 is TGTGCCAGCAGCGACAGGGGGGGTATAGCAGATACGCAGTATTTT. The encoded protein is CASSDRGGIADTQYF.

This clonotype was seen many times. The chain uses TRBV10-3 and TRBJ2-5, with TRBD1 matching 8 bases. V shed 4 bases, J shed 4 bases, and the junction held 2 bases outside the gene matches. Germline V gene lookup returns CDR1 ENHRY and CDR2 SYGVKD. CDR3 length equals 13 residues. CDR3 DNA sequence: TGTGCCATCAGTGGACAGGGGAGAGAGACCCAGTACTTC. This gives the protein CAISGQGRETQYF.

The chain employs TRBV18 and TRBJ2-7; maybe TRBD2 (6 bases). Trimming took off 5 bases at V and 3 bases at J, with 14 bases between the two ends. The CDR3 extends over 14 amino acids. Germline CDR1 KGHSH, CDR2 LQKENI. CDR3 sequence reads: CASSAGQRVYEQYF. The CDR3 DNA reads TGTGCCAGCTCAGCTGGGCAGCGGGTCTACGAGCAGTACTTC.

This clonotype was recorded many times. This chain uses TRBV7-3 with TRBJ2-3; 9 bases line up with TRBD2. From germline, CDR1 is SGHTA and CDR2 FQGTGA. The V segment lost 5 bases and the J segment 2 bases; nucleotides outside the gene matches: 14. The CDR3 runs to 18 residues. For the CDR3, the DNA is TGTGCCAGCAGCCCAGTAGATAGCGGGAGTCAGGACACAGATACGCAGTATTTT. It yields the protein CASSPVDSGSQDTDTQYF.

This clonotype came up many times. The V gene is TRBV5-1, the J gene TRBJ2-3; D tentatively fits TRBD1 or TRBD2 (5 bases each). Germline V gives CDR1 SGHRS, CDR2 YFSETQ. V dropped 0 bases and J dropped 0 bases, with 8 bases sitting between them. The CDR3 consists of 15 residues. The CDR3 nucleotides read TGCGCCAGCAGCTTGGATGGGACGAGCACAGATACGCAGTATTTT. Translated, it gives CASSLDGTSTDTQYF.

This clonotype was recorded many times. The CDR3 DNA is TGCAGTGCAACAGGGGGCGAGAGAGAAAAACTGTTTTTT. As protein: CSATGGEREKLFF. The chain recombines TRBV20-1 with TRBJ1-4, with 9 bases matching TRBD1. The germline V gene has CDR1 DFQATT and CDR2 SNEGSKA (reference sequence). This CDR3 is 13 amino acids long. The J segment lost 8 bases and the V segment lost 6 bases, leaving 7 bases of the junction unmatched.

This clonotype was recorded at least ten times. The genes are TRBV12-5 and TRBJ2-3; D unresolved. The CDR3 extends over 13 amino acids. Trimming cost V 3 bases and J 2 bases, with 6 bases left between them. Germline V gene lookup returns CDR1 LGHNT and CDR2 FRNRAP. CDR3: CASGFGDTDTQYF. The CDR3 coding sequence is TGTGCTAGTGGTTTCGGTGACACAGATACGCAGTATTTT.

This clonotype was detected many times. The J gene is TRBJ1-3, the V gene TRBV15; D gene uncertain. The V gene lost 1 base and the J gene lost 0 bases, with 7 bases spanning the gap. CDR3 size: 15 residues. CDR1 is LNHNV, CDR2 YYDKDF, per germline (reference sequence). The CDR3 region has the DNA TGTGCCACCAGCAGAGCCGTCGGCTCTGGAAACACCATATATTTT. Translation: CATSRAVGSGNTIYF.

In this sample, this clonotype turned up many times. The chain is built from TRBV2 and TRBJ2-1; 10 nucleotides align to TRBD1. This CDR3 contains 16 residues. Germline-derived CDR1 and CDR2 are SNHLY and FYNNEI. J lost 4 bases, V lost 3 bases, and 6 bases had no gene match. The CDR3, as DNA: TGTGCCAGCAGTGACCCGGGACAGGGGAATTACAATGAGCAGTTCTTC. Encoded protein: CASSDPGQGNYNEQFF.

In this sample, this clonotype turned up many times. As DNA, the CDR3 is TGTGCCAGCAGCCAAGACCTAGCGGAAACCTACGAGCAGTACTTC. Amino acid sequence: CASSQDLAETYEQYF. The chain joins TRBV3-1 to TRBJ2-7; TRBD2 agrees at 7 bases. Looked up from germline, CDR1 is LGHDT and CDR2 is YNNKEL (reference sequence). The CDR3 is made up of 15 amino acids. The V segment lost 0 bases and the J segment 2 bases; nucleotides outside the gene matches: 4.

This chain joins TRBV27 and TRBJ2-3, with D tentatively TRBD2 (6 bases). CDR1 and CDR2 (germline): MNHEY, SMNVEV (reference sequence). V was cut by 5 bases and J by 1 base, with 13 bases left in between. The CDR3 has 15 amino acids. The CDR3 reads CASSRDPGGTDTQYF. CDR3 coding DNA: TGTGCCAGCAGTCGTGACCCGGGGGGCACAGATACGCAGTATTTT.

This clonotype has a count of ten or more. The CDR3, as DNA: TGTGCCAGCAGCTTACCGGGGGCTACGCTAGCGGGAATCGGTTCCTACGAGCAGTACTTC. Protein sequence: CASSLPGATLAGIGSYEQYF. V gene TRBV11-2 combines with J gene TRBJ2-7, with TRBD2 matching over 9 bases. The germline V gene has CDR1 SGHAT and CDR2 FQNNGV. V lost 2 bases to trimming and J lost 1 base; unmatched junction nucleotides: 18. CDR3 length: 20 residues.

This clonotype was counted many times. This chain connects TRBV12-3 or TRBV12-4 to TRBJ1-5; D call uncertain. The CDR3 is 15 residues long. The V end lost 5 bases, the J end lost 2 bases, and 13 bases lay between the germline ends. CDR3 loop: CASSTRRLGNQPQHF. Here the CDR3 DNA reads TGTGCCAGCAGTACGAGGCGCCTGGGCAATCAGCCCCAGCATTTT.

This chain joins TRBV27 and TRBJ2-1, with TRBD2 matching 8 bases. This CDR3 region has 17 residues. V lost 0 bases and J lost 0; bases outside the gene matches: 4. The V gene's germline CDR1 is MNHEY and CDR2 SMNVEV (reference sequence). CDR3 protein: CASSLSSSGHSYNEQFF. The CDR3 DNA reads TGTGCCAGCAGTTTATCCTCTAGCGGGCACTCCTACAATGAGCAGTTCTTC.

The sample holds many counts of this clonotype. The gene calls are TRBV6-5 and TRBJ2-3; TRBD2 matches at 11 bases. Per the germline V gene, CDR1 is MNHEY and CDR2 is SVGAGI. CDR3 size: 17 residues. Trimming at V came to 11 bases and at J to 0 bases, leaving 13 bases not matched to a gene. The CDR3 loop reads CAVETSGNEASTDTQYF. The CDR3 bases are TGTGCCGTAGAGACTAGCGGGAACGAGGCTAGCACAGATACGCAGTATTTT.

This clonotype was counted ten times or more. The rearrangement links TRBV20-1 to TRBJ2-3; tentative D call: TRBD1 (5 bases). Germline V gives CDR1 DFQATT, CDR2 SNEGSKA (reference sequence). Deletions cut 2 bases from V and 3 bases from J, with 12 bases between. CDR3 size: 14 residues. The CDR3 reads CSARIGVGTDTQYF. Here the CDR3 DNA reads TGCAGTGCTAGAATAGGGGTGGGGACAGATACGCAGTATTTT.

Many counts were recorded for this clonotype. The CDR3 here is CATSRRRGLAGDETQYF. For the CDR3, the DNA is TGTGCCACCAGCAGAAGGCGAGGACTAGCGGGAGATGAGACCCAGTACTTC. The chain employs TRBV15 and TRBJ2-5; 13 nucleotides align to TRBD2. Germline CDR1 and CDR2: LNHNV and YYDKDF (reference sequence). The CDR3 sequence is 17 residues long. Trimming at V came to 2 bases and at J to 5 bases, leaving 8 bases not matched to a gene.

This clonotype has a count of ten or more. CDR3 bases: TGTGCCAGCGCGAGTGTAGGCCAAGATACGCAGTATTTT. Translated, it gives CASASVGQDTQYF. This sequence joins TRBV7-3 and TRBJ2-3, with unresolved D. From germline, CDR1 is SGHTA and CDR2 FQGTGA. The CDR3 length is 13 residues. V lost 8 bases and J 5 bases, leaving 14 bases between the germline ends. The entire variable domain, with the rest obtained from reference TRBV7-3 and TRBJ2-3, is as follows: GAGVSQTPSNKVTEKGKYVELRCDPISGHTALYWYRQSLGQGPEFLIYFQGTGAADDSGLPNDRFFAVRPEGSVSTLKIQRTERGDSAVYLCASASVGQDTQYFGPGTRLTVL.

A remark on this clonotype: A junction boundary mismatches the germline segment, possibly from a read error. V is TRBV6-6 and J is TRBJ2-4, with D possibly TRBD1 on 5 matching bases. Per the germline V gene, CDR1 is MNHNY and CDR2 is SVGAGI (reference sequence). This CDR3 is built from 12 residues. This CDR3 reads CASSYSSDIQYF. CDR3 in DNA: TGTGCCAGCAGTTACTCCTCGGACATCCAGTACTTC.

This clonotype came up many times. V usage is TRBV24-1 and J usage is TRBJ2-3; D gene uncertain. This CDR3 comprises 15 residues. Trimming stripped 3 bases from V and 5 bases from J, with 14 bases between. Germline values: CDR1 KGHDR, CDR2 SFDVKD. Here the CDR3 DNA reads TGTGCCACCAGTGATGGTGCAGGTTCCCGAGATACGCAGTATTTT. Translating it yields CATSDGAGSRDTQYF.